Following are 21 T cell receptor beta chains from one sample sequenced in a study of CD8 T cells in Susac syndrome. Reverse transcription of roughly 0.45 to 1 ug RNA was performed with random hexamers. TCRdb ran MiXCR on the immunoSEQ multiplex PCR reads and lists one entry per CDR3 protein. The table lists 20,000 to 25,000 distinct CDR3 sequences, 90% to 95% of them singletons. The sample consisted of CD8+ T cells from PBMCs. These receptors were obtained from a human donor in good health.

The CDR3 protein is CASSQDRTARAANYGYTF. The CDR3 DNA follows: TGCGCCAGCAGCCAAGATAGGACAGCGCGCGCCGCTAACTATGGCTACACCTTC. This sequence joins TRBV4-3 and TRBJ1-2; the D gene is possibly TRBD1 (6 bases). Between the trimmed V and J ends, which lost 0 bases and 0 bases, there was a span of 17 bases. The CDR3 runs 18 residues. Looked up from germline, CDR1 is LGHNA and CDR2 is YSLEER.

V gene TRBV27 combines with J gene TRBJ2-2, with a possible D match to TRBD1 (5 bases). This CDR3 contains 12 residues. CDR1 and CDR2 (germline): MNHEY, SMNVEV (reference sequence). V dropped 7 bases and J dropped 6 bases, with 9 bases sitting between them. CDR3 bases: TGTGCCAGCACTAGGGGTGCCGGGGAGCTGTTTTTT. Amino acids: CASTRGAGELFF.

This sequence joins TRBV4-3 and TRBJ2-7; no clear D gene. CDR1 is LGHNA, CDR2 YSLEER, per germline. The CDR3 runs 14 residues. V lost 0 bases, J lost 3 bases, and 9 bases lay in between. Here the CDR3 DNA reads TGCGCCAGCAGCCAAGATAAGGGCTTCTACGAGCAGTACTTC. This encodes CASSQDKGFYEQYF.

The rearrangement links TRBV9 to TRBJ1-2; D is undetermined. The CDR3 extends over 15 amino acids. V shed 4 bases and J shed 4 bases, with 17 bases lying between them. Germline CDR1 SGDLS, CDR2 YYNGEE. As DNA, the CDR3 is TGTGCCAGCAGCCTCGGTCGGGTAGGCGTCTATGGCTACACCTTC. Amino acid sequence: CASSLGRVGVYGYTF.

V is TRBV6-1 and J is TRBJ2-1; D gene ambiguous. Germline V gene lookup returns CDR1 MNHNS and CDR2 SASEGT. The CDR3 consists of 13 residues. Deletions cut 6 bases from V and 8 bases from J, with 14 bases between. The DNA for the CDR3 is TGTGCCAGCAGAAGGGCCTTAAGGTATGAGCAGTTCTTC. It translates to CASRRALRYEQFF.

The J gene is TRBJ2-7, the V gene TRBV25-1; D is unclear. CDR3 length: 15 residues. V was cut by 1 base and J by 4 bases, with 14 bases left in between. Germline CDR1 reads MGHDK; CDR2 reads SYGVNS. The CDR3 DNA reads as TGTGCCAGCAGTGAATGGGCGACAAGTGGGTACGAGCAGTACTTC. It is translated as CASSEWATSGYEQYF.

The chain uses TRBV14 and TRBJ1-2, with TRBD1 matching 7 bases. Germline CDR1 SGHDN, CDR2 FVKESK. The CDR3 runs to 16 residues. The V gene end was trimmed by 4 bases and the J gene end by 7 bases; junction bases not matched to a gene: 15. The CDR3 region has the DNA TGTGCCAGCAGCCCCGAAATAGACAGGGAAATCTCTGGCTACACCTTC. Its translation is CASSPEIDREISGYTF.

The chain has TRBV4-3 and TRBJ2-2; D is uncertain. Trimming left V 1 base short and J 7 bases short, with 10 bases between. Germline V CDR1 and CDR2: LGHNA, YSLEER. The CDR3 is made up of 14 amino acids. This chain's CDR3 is CASSQGHISGELFF. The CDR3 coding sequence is TGCGCCAGCAGCCAAGGGCATATAAGCGGGGAGCTGTTTTTT.

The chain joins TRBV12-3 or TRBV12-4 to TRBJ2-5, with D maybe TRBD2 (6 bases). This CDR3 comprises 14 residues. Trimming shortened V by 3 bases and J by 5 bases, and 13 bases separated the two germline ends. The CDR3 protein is CASSLLGEVETQYF. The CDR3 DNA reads TGTGCCAGCAGTTTGTTGGGGGAGGTGGAGACCCAGTACTTC.

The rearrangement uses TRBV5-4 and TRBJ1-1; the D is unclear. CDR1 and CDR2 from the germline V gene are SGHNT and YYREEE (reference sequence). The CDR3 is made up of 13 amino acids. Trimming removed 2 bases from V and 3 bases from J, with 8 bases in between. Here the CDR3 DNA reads TGTGCCAGCAGCTTTTCACTTTACACTGAAGCTTTCTTT. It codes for CASSFSLYTEAFF.

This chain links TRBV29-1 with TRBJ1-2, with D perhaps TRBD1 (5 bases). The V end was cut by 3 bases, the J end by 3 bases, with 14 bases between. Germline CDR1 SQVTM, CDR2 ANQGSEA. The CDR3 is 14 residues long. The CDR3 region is CSVEETETYYGYTF. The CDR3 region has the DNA TGCAGCGTTGAGGAGACAGAGACATACTATGGCTACACCTTC.

CDR3 protein: CASRGEPANTEAFF. In DNA form, the CDR3 reads TGTGCCAGCCGCGGAGAGCCGGCGAACACTGAAGCTTTCTTT. The chain links TRBV5-6 to TRBJ1-1; D is ambiguous. Germline CDR1 SGHDT, CDR2 YYEEEE. V lost 7 bases, J lost 1 base, and 14 bases lay in between. The CDR3 loop spans 14 amino acids.

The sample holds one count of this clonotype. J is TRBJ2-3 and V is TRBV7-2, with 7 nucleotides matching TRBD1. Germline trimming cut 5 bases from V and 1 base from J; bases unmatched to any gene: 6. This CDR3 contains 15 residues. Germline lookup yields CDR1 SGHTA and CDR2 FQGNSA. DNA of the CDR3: TGTGCCAGCAGCCCCGTCGGACAGGGCACAGATACGCAGTATTTT. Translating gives CASSPVGQGTDTQYF. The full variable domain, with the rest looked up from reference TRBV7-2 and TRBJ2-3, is GAGVSQSPSNKVTEKGKDVELRCDPISGHTALYWYRQSLGQGLEFLIYFQGNSAPDKSGLPSDRFSAERTGGSVSTLTIQRTQQEDSAVYLCASSPVGQGTDTQYFGPGTRLTVL.

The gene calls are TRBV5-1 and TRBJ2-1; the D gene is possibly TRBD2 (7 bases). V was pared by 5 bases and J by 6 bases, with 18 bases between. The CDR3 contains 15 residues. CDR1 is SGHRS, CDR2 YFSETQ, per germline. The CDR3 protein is CASREGGGRSNEQFF. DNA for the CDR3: TGCGCCAGCAGGGAAGGGGGGGGGCGTTCCAATGAGCAGTTCTTC.

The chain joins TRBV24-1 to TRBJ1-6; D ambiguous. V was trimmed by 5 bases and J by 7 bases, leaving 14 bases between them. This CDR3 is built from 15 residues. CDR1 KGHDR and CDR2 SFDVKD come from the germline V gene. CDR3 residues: CATSGPTDGNSPLHF. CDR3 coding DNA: TGTGCCACCAGTGGCCCGACGGACGGGAATTCACCCCTCCACTTT.

The CDR3 loop reads CSARPIADGYEQYF. CDR3 coding DNA: TGCAGTGCTAGACCTATAGCGGACGGCTACGAGCAGTACTTC. The rearrangement links TRBV20-1 to TRBJ2-7; D perhaps matches TRBD2 (6 bases). This CDR3 is built from 14 residues. CDR1 is DFQATT and CDR2 is SNEGSKA in the germline V gene (reference sequence). Trimming shortened V by 2 bases and J by 3 bases, and 14 bases separated the two germline ends.

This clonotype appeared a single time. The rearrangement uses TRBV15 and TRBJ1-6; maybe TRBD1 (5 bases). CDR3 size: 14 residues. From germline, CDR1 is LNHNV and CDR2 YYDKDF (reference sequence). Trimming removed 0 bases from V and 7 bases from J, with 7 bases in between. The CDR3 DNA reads TGTGCCACCAGCAGAGAGGGGGAGAATTCACCCCTCCACTTT. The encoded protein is CATSREGENSPLHF.

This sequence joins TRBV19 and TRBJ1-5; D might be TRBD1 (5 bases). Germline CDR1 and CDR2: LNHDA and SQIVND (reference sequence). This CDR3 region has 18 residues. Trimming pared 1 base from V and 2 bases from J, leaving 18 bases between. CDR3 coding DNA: TGTGCCAGTAGTATAGTCTCGGTGCAGGGAGTAGGCAATCAGCCCCAGCATTTT. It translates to CASSIVSVQGVGNQPQHF.

The CDR3 spells CASSLGFGWELVEEQFF. The CDR3 DNA is TGTGCCAGCAGCTTAGGTTTTGGTTGGGAACTAGTGGAAGAGCAGTTCTTC. V usage is TRBV11-2 and J usage is TRBJ2-1; a possible D gene is TRBD2 (5 bases). The CDR3 totals 17 residues. Germline V CDR1 and CDR2: SGHAT, FQNNGV. V lost 1 base, J lost 10 bases, and 23 bases lay in between.

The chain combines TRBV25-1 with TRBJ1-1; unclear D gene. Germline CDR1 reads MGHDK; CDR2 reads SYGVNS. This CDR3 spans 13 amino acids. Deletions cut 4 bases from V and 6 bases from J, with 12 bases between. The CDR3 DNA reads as TGTGCCAGCAGTGTGCAGGCCTCCTCTGAAGCTTTCTTT. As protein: CASSVQASSEAFF.

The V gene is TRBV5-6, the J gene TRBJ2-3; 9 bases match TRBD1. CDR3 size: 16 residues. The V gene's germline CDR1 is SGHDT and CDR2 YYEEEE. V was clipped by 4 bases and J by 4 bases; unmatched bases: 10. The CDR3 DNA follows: TGTGCCAGCAGCCCCTTCCGGGACAGGGCGTCAGATACGCAGTATTTT. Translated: CASSPFRDRASDTQYF.